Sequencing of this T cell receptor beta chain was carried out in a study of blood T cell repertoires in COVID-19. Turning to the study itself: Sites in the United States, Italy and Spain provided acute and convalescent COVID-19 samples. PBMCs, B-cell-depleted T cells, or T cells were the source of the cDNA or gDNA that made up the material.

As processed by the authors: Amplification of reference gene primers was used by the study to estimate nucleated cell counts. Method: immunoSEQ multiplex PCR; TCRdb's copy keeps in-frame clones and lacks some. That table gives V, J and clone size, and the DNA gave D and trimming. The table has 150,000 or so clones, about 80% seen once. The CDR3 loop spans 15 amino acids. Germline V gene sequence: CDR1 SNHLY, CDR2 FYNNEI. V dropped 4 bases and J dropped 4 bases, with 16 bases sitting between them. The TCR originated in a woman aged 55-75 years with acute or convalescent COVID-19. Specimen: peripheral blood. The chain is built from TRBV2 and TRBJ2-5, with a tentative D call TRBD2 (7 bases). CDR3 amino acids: CASSGGGVQAETQYF. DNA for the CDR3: TGTGCCAGCAGTGGGGGGGGCGTCCAAGCAGAGACCCAGTACTTC. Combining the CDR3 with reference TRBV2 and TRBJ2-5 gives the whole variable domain EPEVTQTPSHQVTQMGQEVILRCVPISNHLYFYWYRQILGQKVEFLVSFYNNEISEKSEIFDDQFSVERPDGSNFTLKIRSTKLEDSAMYFCASSGGGVQAETQYFGPGTRLLVL.